The 17 T cell receptor beta chains in this list originate from one sample, sequenced in a study of tumor-infiltrating lymphocytes in primary liver carcinoma. The researchers produced TCR beta cDNA from about 510 ng total RNA with a constant-region primer. What produced the TCR beta libraries was three nested multiplex PCR rounds using slightly modified ARM-PCR. Rounds one and two of PCR, each of about 10 cycles, were primed with TRBV1-TRBV30 forward primers and a C-beta reverse primer. TCRdb called the multiplex PCR reads again in MiXCR, with one record for every CDR3 protein. The sample lists roughly 120,000 distinct CDR3 sequences; 60% to 70% were seen once. Co-extraction yielded RNA and DNA from around 20-30 mg of unsorted bulk tissue. The sample was liver tumor tissue from sampling region 1. Subset specified: tumor region T1, superior pole. These receptors all stem from a woman aged 60-70 years with primary liver carcinoma and hepatitis B virus infection.

Concerning this clonotype: A read error may explain this, as a much larger clone is one base away. The chain employs TRBV6-1 and TRBJ1-4; a possible D gene is TRBD1 (5 bases). Germline-derived CDR1 and CDR2 are MNHNS and SASEGT. CDR3 length: 15 amino acids. V shed 2 bases and J shed 5 bases, with 12 bases lying between them. CDR3 DNA: TGTGCCAGCAGTGAAAGAACAAGGGGAAATGAAAAACTGTTTTTT. Translating gives CASSERTRGNEKLFF.

This clonotype was seen repeatedly, ten times or more. The J gene is TRBJ1-5, the V gene TRBV6-5; no firm D call. V shed 2 bases and J shed 5 bases, with 4 bases lying between them. The CDR3 length is 12 residues. The V gene's germline CDR1 is MNHEY and CDR2 SVGAGI. The CDR3 DNA reads TGTGCCAGCAGTTACCCCGATCAGCCCCAGCATTTT. This gives the protein CASSYPDQPQHF.

Only a few counts were recorded for this clonotype. A junction end diverges from the germline sequence, so it may reflect a read error. The chain has TRBV6-6 and TRBJ1-5; a weak D match, TRBD1 (6 bases). CDR3 length equals 16 residues. Germline V gives CDR1 MNHNY, CDR2 SVGAGI (reference sequence). The CDR3 nucleotides read TGTGCCAGCAGGGGCACCAAGCAGGGGCTGAATCTGCCCCAGCATTTT. It translates to CASRGTKQGLNLPQHF.

For this clonotype: A junction end diverges from the germline sequence, so it may reflect a read error. The J gene is TRBJ2-5, the V gene TRBV5-1; TRBD2 agrees at 10 bases. The CDR3 sequence is 16 residues long. CDR1 and CDR2 (germline): SGHRS, YFSETQ. The CDR3 DNA reads as TGCGCCAGCAGCTTGGTTGGGACTAGCGCGCAAGAGTCCCAGTACTTC. This codes for CASSLVGTSAQESQYF.

With regard to this clonotype: This may be a read error: a much more frequent sequence differs by one nucleotide. The CDR3 region has the DNA TGTGCCATCAGTGACATGAGGGCTAGGGGTCCCCACTACAATGAGCAGTTCTTC. Protein: CAISDMRARGPHYNEQFF. J is TRBJ2-1 and V is TRBV10-3; D tentatively reads TRBD1 or TRBD2 (5 bases each). This CDR3 has 18 residues. CDR1 and CDR2 (germline): ENHRY, SYGVKD. The V end lost 3 bases, the J end lost 3 bases, and 21 bases lay between the germline ends.

On this clonotype: At one end the junction does not follow the germline gene, possibly because of a read error. The chain uses TRBV11-1 and TRBJ2-6; D remains unclear. This CDR3 comprises 17 residues. Per germline, CDR1 SGHAT and CDR2 FQDESV (reference sequence). The CDR3 sequence: CASNALGFSSGANVLTF. For the CDR3, the DNA is TGTGCTAGCAACGCCCTCGGGTTCAGCTCTGGGGCCAACGTCCTGACTTTC.

In the case of this clonotype: Since a much larger clone is just one base distant, this may be a read error. The chain is built from TRBV11-2 and TRBJ2-1; TRBD2 matches at 13 bases. V was pared by 6 bases and J by 9 bases, with 8 bases of the junction left unmatched. Germline lookup yields CDR1 SGHAT and CDR2 FQNNGV. CDR3 size: 15 residues. CDR3 in amino acids: CASSWRLAGGSEQFF. The CDR3, as DNA: TGTGCCAGCAGTTGGAGACTAGCGGGAGGTAGTGAGCAGTTCTTC.

This chain links TRBV9 with TRBJ1-1; weak D call: TRBD1 (5 bases). Germline V CDR1 and CDR2: SGDLS, YYNGEE. V lost 3 bases, J lost 0 bases, and 12 bases lay in between. This CDR3 has 15 residues. CDR3 coding DNA: TGTGCCAGCAGCGCAGGGACCTTGCTGAACACTGAAGCTTTCTTT. The encoded protein is CASSAGTLLNTEAFF. Looking up the rest from reference TRBV9 and TRBJ1-1 gives the full variable domain: DSGVTQTPKHLITATGQRVTLRCSPRSGDLSVYWYQQSLDQGLQFLIQYYNGEERAKGNILERFSAQQFPDLHSELNLSSLELGDSALYFCASSAGTLLNTEAFFGQGTRLTVV.

Ten or more counts support this clonotype. One end of the junction varies from germline; a read error may be responsible. The V gene is TRBV28, the J gene TRBJ2-4, with a tentative D call TRBD2 (6 bases). The germline V gene has CDR1 MDHEN and CDR2 SYDVKM. This CDR3 contains 13 residues. The CDR3 reads CASSSSATRVVDF. In DNA, the CDR3 is TGTGCCAGCAGCTCAAGCGCGACTAGGGTCGTGGACTTC.

About this clonotype: One end of the junction varies from germline; a read error may be responsible. This chain joins TRBV10-2 and TRBJ2-1, with 8 bases identical to TRBD1. The CDR3 consists of 13 residues. From germline, CDR1 is WSHSY and CDR2 SAAADI. The CDR3 coding sequence is TGCGCAAGCAGAGACAGGGGAAACAATGAGCAGTTCTTC. It translates to CASRDRGNNEQFF.

As concerns this clonotype: This sequence may be a read error, since a much larger clone differs from it by one base. This chain uses TRBV4-2 with TRBJ2-2, with 12 bases lining up with TRBD2. The CDR3 is 19 amino acids. Germline loops: CDR1 LGHNA, CDR2 YNFKEQ. The DNA of the CDR3 is TGTGCCAGCAACCAAGATTTAATACTAGCGGGAGGAGGCACCGGGGAGCTGTTTTTT. Protein sequence: CASNQDLILAGGGTGELFF.

The chain couples TRBV12-3 or TRBV12-4 to TRBJ2-5; possibly TRBD1 or TRBD2 for D (5 bases each). V was clipped by 9 bases and J by 1 base, with 12 bases between them. The CDR3 runs 13 residues. CDR3 nucleotide sequence: TGTGCCAGAGGGGAGAGAACCCAAGAGACCCAGTACTTC. Its protein product is CARGERTQETQYF.

V usage is TRBV6-5 and J usage is TRBJ2-3; TRBD2 might be the D (6 bases). This CDR3 has 16 residues. CDR1 MNHEY and CDR2 SVGAGI come from the germline V gene. V lost 5 bases, J lost 4 bases, and 19 bases lay in between. CDR3 in DNA: TGTGCCAGCAGTCCAGGAGGGAACGGGGAGGCAGATACGCAGTATTTT. Translating it yields CASSPGGNGEADTQYF.

This clonotype was seen many times. The rearrangement joins TRBV13 to TRBJ2-5, with TRBD1 as a possible D gene (6 bases). Trimming took 4 bases from V and 6 from J, leaving 9 bases between them. This CDR3 is built from 12 residues. Germline CDR1 PRHDT, CDR2 FYEKMQ (reference sequence). CDR3 residues: CASSYRVKTQYF. The CDR3 coding sequence is TGTGCCAGCAGCTACAGGGTAAAGACCCAGTACTTC.

As for this clonotype: This sequence may be a read error, since a much larger clone differs from it by one base. The CDR3 DNA follows: TGTGCCAGCAGTTTCTTGACTAGCGGGAACTACAATGGGCAGTTCTTC. Translation: CASSFLTSGNYNGQFF. The chain employs TRBV28 and TRBJ2-1, with TRBD2 matching over 11 bases. Germline values: CDR1 MDHEN, CDR2 SYDVKM. The CDR3 has 16 residues.

A note on this clonotype: This is likely a read error, given that the CDR3 carries no conserved phenylalanine or tryptophan at its end. V gene TRBV7-9 combines with J gene TRBJ2-5; 10 bases line up with TRBD2. Germline V gives CDR1 SEHNR, CDR2 FQNEAQ (reference sequence). This CDR3 is 16 amino acids long. The CDR3 loop is CGSSPRTSGNQETQYL. The DNA for the CDR3 is TGTGGCAGCAGCCCCCGGACTAGCGGCAACCAAGAGACCCAGTACCTC.

For this clonotype: One junction end does not reproduce the germline sequence, and a read error may be involved. V is TRBV5-6 and J is TRBJ2-5, with D unresolved. The CDR3 length is 15 residues. Germline values: CDR1 SGHDT, CDR2 YYEEEE. CDR3 residues: CVSSLQTAIQEIQYF. DNA for the CDR3: TGTGTCAGCAGCTTACAGACGGCTATTCAAGAGATCCAGTACTTC.